This entry features one T cell receptor (beta chain) sequence. Original analysis: Cell counts per sample came from amplifying reference gene primers. The protocol was immunoSEQ multiplex PCR, while the TCRdb copy is restricted to in-frame clones and leaves out a portion. The V and J calls and clone size come from that table; D and trimming were worked out from the DNA. The sample shows some 70,000 clones, around nine tenths of them seen only once. The CDR3 is 13 residues long. The germline gives CDR1 SGHRS, CDR2 YFSETQ. Unmatched junction bases numbered 2, after V lost 0 bases and J lost 6 bases. The data are from a study of blood T cell repertoires in COVID-19. Study information: The samples span acute and convalescent COVID-19 from the United States, Italy and Spain. Sample material is recorded as cDNA or gDNA derived from T cells, B-cell-depleted T cells, or PBMCs.

Sequencing used peripheral blood. The sequence came from a man between 35 and 55 years old with COVID-19, enrolled during active disease. J is TRBJ2-7 and V is TRBV5-1; 8 bases agree with TRBD1. Here the CDR3 reads CASSLGQGSEQYF. The CDR3 region has the DNA TGCGCCAGCAGCTTGGGACAGGGGAGCGAGCAGTACTTC.